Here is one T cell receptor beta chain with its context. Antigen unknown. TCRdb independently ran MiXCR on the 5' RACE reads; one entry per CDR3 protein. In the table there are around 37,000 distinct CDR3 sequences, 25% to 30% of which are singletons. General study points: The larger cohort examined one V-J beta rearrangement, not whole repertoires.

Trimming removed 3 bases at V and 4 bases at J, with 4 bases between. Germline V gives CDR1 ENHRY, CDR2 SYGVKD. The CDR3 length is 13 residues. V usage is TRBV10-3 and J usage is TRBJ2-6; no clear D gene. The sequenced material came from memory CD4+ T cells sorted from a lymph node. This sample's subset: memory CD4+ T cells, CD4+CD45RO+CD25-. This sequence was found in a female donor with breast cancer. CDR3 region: CAISESGANVLTF. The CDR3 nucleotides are TGTGCCATCAGTGAATCCGGGGCCAACGTCCTGACTTTC.